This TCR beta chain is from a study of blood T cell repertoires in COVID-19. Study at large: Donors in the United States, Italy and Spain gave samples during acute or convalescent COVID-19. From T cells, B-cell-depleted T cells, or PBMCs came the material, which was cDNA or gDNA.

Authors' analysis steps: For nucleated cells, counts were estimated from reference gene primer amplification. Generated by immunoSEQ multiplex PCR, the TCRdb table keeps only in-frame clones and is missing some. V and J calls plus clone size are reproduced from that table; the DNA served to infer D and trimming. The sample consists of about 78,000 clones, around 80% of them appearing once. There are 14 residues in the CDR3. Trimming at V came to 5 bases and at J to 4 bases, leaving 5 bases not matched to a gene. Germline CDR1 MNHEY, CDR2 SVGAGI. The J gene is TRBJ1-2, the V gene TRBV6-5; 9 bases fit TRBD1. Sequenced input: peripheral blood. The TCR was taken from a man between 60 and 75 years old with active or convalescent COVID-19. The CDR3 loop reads CASSPQGARYGYTF. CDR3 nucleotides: TGTGCCAGCAGTCCACAGGGGGCGCGCTATGGCTACACCTTC.